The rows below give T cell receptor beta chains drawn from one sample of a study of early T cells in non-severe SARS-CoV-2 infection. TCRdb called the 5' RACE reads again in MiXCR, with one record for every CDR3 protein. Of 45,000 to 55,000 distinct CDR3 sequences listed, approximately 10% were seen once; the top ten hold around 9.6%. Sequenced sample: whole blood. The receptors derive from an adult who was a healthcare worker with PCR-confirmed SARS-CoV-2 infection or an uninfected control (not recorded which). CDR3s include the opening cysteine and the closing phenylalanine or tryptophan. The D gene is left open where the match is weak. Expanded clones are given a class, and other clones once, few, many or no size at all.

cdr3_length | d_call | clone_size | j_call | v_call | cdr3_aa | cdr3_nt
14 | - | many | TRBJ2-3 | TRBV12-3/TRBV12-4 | CASTKESPTDTQYF | TGTGCCAGCACCAAGGAGTCTCCGACAGATACGCAGTATTTT
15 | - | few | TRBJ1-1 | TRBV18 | CASSQEQGRNTEAFF | TGTGCCAGCTCTCAAGAGCAGGGAAGGAACACTGAAGCTTTCTTT
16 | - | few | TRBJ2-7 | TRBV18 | CASSPPRSSLSYEQYF | TGTGCCAGCTCACCGCCCAGATCTAGCCTATCCTACGAGCAGTACTTC
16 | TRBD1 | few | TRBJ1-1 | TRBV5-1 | CASSLAGTGGDTEAFF | TGCGCCAGCAGCCTAGCCGGGACAGGTGGGGATACTGAAGCTTTCTTT
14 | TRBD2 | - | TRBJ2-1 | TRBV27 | CASSFRSGVDEQFF | TGTGCCAGCAGTTTCCGGAGCGGGGTTGATGAGCAGTTCTTC
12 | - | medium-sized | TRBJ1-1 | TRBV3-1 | CASSQGRAEAFF | TGTGCCAGCAGCCAAGGTCGGGCTGAAGCTTTCTTT
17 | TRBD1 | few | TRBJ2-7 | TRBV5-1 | CASSLQDGRDRAYEQYF | TGCGCCAGCAGCTTGCAAGATGGCCGGGACAGGGCCTACGAGCAGTACTTC
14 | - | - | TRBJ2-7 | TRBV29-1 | CSVAAGTSFYEQYF | TGCAGCGTTGCAGCCGGGACTTCATTCTACGAGCAGTACTTC
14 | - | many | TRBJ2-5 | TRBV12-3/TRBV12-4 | CASTTPSPEGTQYF | TGTGCCAGCACAACCCCCAGCCCTGAGGGGACCCAGTACTTC
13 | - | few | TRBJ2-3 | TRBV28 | CASSRKVIDTQYF | TGTGCCAGCAGTCGGAAGGTTATAGATACGCAGTATTTT
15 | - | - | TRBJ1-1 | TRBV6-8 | CASSYAGEGDTEAFF | TGTGCCAGCAGTTACGCAGGGGAGGGCGACACTGAAGCTTTCTTT
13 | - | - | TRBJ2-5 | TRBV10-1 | CASSESDEETQYF | TGCGCCAGCAGTGAATCCGACGAAGAGACCCAGTACTTC
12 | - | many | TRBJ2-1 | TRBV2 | CASSIGGDEQFF | TGTGCCAGCAGTATAGGCGGGGATGAGCAGTTCTTC
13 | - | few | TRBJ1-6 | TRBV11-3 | CASSPRVGSPLHF | TGTGCCAGCAGCCCCAGGGTTGGCTCACCCCTCCACTTT
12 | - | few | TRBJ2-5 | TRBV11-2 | CASSLDTETQYF | TGTGCCAGCAGCTTAGATACCGAGACCCAGTACTTC
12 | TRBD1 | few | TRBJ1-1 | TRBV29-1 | CSAGQDDTEAFF | TGCAGCGCTGGACAGGATGACACTGAAGCTTTCTTT
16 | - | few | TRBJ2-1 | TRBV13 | CASSPSPGQSYNEQFF | TGTGCCAGCAGCCCTAGCCCGGGACAATCCTACAATGAGCAGTTCTTC
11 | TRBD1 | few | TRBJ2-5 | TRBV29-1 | CSVDRGQTQYF | TGCAGCGTAGACAGGGGGCAGACCCAGTACTTC
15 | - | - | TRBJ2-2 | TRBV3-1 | CASSQWDHRSGELFF | TGTGCCAGCAGCCAGTGGGACCACAGGTCCGGGGAGCTGTTTTTT
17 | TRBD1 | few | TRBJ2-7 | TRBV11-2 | CASSIGGTGGTPYEQYF | TGTGCCAGCAGCATTGGTGGGACAGGGGGTACCCCCTACGAGCAGTACTTC
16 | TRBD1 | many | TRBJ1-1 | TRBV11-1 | CASSSEDRGLRTEAFF | TGTGCCAGCAGCTCAGAGGACAGGGGGCTTCGGACTGAAGCTTTCTTT
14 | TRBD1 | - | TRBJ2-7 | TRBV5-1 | CASSIGQGAYEQYF | TGCGCCAGCAGCATAGGACAGGGGGCCTACGAGCAGTACTTC
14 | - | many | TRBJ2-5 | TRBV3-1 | CASSQEGGGETQYF | TGTGCCAGCAGCCAAGAAGGGGGTGGAGAGACCCAGTACTTC
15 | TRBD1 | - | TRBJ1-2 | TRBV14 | CASSQVNRGADGYTF | TGTGCCAGCAGCCAAGTTAACAGGGGGGCTGATGGCTACACCTTC
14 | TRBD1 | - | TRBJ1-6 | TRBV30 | CAWSRDRGDSPLHF | TGTGCCTGGAGTAGGGACAGGGGGGATTCACCCCTCCACTTT
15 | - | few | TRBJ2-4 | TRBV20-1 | CSARVPGLAKNIQYF | TGCAGTGCTAGAGTCCCGGGACTAGCCAAAAACATTCAGTACTTC
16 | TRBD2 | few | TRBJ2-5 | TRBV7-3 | CASSLGGGDLQETQYF | TGTGCCAGCAGCTTAGGCGGGGGTGACTTACAAGAGACCCAGTACTTC